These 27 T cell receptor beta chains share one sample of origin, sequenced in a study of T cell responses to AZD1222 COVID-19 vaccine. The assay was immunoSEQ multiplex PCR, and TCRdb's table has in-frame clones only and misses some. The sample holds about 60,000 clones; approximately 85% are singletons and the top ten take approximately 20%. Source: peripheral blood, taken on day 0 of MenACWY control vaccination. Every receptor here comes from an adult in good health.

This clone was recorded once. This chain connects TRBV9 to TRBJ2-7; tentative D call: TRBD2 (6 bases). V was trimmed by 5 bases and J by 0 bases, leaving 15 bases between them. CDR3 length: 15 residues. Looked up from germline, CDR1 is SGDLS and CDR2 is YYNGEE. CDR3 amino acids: CASSLSGASSYEQYF. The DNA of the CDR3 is TGTGCCAGCAGTCTTAGCGGAGCGAGCTCCTACGAGCAGTACTTC.

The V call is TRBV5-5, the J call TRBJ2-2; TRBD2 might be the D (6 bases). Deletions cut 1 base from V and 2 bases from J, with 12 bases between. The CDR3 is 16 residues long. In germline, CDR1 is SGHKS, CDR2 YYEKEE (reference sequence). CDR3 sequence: CASSLYPGLNTGELFF. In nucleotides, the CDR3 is TGTGCCAGCAGCTTGTATCCGGGACTTAACACCGGGGAGCTGTTTTTT. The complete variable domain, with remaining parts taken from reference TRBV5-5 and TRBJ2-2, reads DAGVTQSPTHLIKTRGQQVTLRCSPISGHKSVSWYQQVLGQGPQFIFQYYEKEERGRGNFPDRFSARQFPNYSSELNVNALLLGDSALYLCASSLYPGLNTGELFFGEGSRLTVL.

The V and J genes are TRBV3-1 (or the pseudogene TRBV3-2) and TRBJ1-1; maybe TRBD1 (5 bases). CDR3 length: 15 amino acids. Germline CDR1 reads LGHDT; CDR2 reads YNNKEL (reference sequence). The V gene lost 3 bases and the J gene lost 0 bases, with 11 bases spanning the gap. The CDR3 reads CASSHHGAMNTEAFF. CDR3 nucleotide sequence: TGTGCCAGCAGCCACCATGGGGCTATGAACACTGAAGCTTTCTTT.

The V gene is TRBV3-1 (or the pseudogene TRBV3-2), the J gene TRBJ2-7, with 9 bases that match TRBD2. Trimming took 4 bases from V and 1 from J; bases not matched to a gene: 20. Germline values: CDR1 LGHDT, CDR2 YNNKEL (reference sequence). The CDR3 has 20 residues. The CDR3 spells CASSLGWGLSGRTDSYEQYF. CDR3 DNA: TGTGCCAGCAGCCTCGGGTGGGGGTTGAGCGGGAGGACCGATTCCTACGAGCAGTACTTC.

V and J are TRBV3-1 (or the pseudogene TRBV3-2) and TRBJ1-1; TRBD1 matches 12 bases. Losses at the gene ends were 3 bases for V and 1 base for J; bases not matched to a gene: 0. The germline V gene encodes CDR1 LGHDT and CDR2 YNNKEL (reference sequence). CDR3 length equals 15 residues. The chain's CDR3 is CASSQGQGANTEAFF. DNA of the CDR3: TGTGCCAGCAGCCAGGGACAGGGGGCGAACACTGAAGCTTTCTTT.

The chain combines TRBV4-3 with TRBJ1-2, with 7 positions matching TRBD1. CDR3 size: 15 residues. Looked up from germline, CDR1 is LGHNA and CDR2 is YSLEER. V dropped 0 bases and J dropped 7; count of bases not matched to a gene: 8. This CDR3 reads CASSQDDRVGGGYTF. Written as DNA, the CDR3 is TGCGCCAGCAGCCAAGACGACAGGGTTGGAGGTGGCTACACCTTC.

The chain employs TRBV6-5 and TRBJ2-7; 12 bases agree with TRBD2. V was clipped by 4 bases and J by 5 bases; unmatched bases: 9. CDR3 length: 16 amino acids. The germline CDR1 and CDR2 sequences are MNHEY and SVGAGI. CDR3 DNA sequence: TGTGCCAGCAGTTTCCGGACTAGCGGGAAGCGAAACGAGCAGTACTTC. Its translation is CASSFRTSGKRNEQYF.

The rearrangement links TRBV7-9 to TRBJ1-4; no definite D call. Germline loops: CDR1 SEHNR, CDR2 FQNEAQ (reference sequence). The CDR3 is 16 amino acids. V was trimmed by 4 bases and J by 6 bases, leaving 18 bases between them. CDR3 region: CASSYTPGSPYEKLFF. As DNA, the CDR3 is TGTGCCAGCAGCTATACCCCCGGGAGCCCTTATGAAAAACTGTTTTTT.

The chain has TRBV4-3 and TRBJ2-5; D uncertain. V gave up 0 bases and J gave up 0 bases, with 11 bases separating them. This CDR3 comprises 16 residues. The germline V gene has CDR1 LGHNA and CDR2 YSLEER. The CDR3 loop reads CASSQDWMGYQETQYF. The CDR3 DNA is TGCGCCAGCAGCCAAGATTGGATGGGATACCAAGAGACCCAGTACTTC.

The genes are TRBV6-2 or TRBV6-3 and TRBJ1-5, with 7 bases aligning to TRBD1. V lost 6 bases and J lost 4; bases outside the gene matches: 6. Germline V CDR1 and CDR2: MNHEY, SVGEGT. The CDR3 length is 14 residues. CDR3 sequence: CASSQTGQNQPQHF. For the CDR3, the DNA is TGTGCCAGCAGCCAGACAGGGCAGAATCAGCCCCAGCATTTT.

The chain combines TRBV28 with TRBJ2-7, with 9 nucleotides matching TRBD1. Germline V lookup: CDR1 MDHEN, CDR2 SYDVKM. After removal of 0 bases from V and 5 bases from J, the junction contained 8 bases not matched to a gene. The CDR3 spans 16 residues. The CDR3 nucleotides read TGTGCCAGCAGTTTATGGTTTAGGGACAGGGACCACGAGCAGTACTTC. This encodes CASSLWFRDRDHEQYF.

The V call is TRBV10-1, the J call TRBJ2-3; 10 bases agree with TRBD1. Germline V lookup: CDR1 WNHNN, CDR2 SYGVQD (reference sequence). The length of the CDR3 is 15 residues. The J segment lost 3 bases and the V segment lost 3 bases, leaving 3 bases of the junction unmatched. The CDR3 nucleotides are TGCGCCAGCAGTGACCGGGGACAGGGGACAGATACGCAGTATTTT. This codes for CASSDRGQGTDTQYF.

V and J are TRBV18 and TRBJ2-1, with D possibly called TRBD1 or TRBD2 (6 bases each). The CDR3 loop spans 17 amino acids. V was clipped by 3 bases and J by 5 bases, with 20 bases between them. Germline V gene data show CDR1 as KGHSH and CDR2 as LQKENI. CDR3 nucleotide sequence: TGTGCCAGCTCACCTACTTTTGGGGGGCGGCTCGACAATGAGCAGTTCTTC. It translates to CASSPTFGGRLDNEQFF. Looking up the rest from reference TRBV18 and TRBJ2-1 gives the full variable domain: NAGVMQNPRHLVRRRGQEARLRCSPMKGHSHVYWYRQLPEEGLKFMVYLQKENIIDESGMPKERFSAEFPKEGPSILRIQQVVRGDSAAYFCASSPTFGGRLDNEQFFGPGTRLTVL.

The CDR3: CASSQDQSRVYEQYF. CDR3 nucleotide sequence: TGCGCCAGCAGCCAAGACCAGTCCCGGGTCTACGAGCAGTACTTC. The V and J genes are TRBV4-3 and TRBJ2-7; D gene uncertain. The germline gives CDR1 LGHNA, CDR2 YSLEER. This CDR3 contains 15 residues. The V gene lost 0 bases and the J gene lost 3 bases, with 12 bases spanning the gap.

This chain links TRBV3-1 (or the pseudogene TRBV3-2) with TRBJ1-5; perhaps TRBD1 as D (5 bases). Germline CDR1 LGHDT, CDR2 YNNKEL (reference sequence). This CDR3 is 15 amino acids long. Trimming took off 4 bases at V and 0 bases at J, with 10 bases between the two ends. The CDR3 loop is CASSRGGYSNQPQHF. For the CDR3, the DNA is TGTGCCAGCAGCCGTGGGGGGTATAGCAATCAGCCCCAGCATTTT.

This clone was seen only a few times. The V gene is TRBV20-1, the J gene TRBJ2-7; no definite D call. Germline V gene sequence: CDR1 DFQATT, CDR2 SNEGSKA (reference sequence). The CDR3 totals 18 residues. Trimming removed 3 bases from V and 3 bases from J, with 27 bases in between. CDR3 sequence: CSASPPGSQGLAFYEQYF. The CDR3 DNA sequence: TGCAGTGCTAGTCCTCCGGGCAGCCAAGGGCTGGCCTTCTACGAGCAGTACTTC.

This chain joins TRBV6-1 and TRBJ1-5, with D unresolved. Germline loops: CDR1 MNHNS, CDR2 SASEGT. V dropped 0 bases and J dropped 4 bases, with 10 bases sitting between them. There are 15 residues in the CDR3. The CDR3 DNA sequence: TGTGCCAGCAGTGAAGCTTTCATGGCGAATCAGCCCCAGCATTTT. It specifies CASSEAFMANQPQHF.

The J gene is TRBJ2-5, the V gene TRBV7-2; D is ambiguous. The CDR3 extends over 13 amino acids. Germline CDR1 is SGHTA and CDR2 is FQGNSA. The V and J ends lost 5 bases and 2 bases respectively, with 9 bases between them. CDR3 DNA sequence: TGTGCCAGCAGCCACCCGGCGCAAGAGACCCAGTACTTC. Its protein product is CASSHPAQETQYF.

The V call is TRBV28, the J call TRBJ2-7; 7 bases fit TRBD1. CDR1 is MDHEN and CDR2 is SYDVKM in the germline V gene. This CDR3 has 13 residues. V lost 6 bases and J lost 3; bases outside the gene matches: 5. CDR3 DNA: TGTGCCAGCAGGCTCGGGACAGACTACGAGCAGTACTTC. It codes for CASRLGTDYEQYF.

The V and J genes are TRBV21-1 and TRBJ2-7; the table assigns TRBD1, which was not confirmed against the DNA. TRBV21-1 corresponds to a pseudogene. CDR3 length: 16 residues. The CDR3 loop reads CASSKGRCTASYEQYF. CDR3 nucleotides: TGTGCCAGCAGCAAAGGTCGGTGTACAGCTTCCTACGAGCAGTACTTC.

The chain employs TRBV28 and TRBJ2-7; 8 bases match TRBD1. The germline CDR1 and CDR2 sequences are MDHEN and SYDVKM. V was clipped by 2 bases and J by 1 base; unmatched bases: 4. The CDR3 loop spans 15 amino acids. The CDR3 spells CASSLTGTGSYEQYF. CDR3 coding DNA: TGTGCCAGCAGTTTAACCGGGACAGGATCCTACGAGCAGTACTTC.

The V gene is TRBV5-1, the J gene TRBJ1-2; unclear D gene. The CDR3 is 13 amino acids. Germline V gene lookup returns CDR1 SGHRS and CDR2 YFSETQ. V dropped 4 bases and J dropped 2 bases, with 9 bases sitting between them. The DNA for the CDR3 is TGCGCCAGCAGCCGAACCGTCAACTATGGCTACACCTTC. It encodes CASSRTVNYGYTF.

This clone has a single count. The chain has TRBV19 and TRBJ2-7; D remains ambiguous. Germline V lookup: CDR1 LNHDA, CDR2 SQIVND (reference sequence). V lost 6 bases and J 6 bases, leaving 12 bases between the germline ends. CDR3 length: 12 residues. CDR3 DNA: TGTGCCAGTAGCAACCCTGGGCTCGAGCAGTACTTC. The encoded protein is CASSNPGLEQYF.

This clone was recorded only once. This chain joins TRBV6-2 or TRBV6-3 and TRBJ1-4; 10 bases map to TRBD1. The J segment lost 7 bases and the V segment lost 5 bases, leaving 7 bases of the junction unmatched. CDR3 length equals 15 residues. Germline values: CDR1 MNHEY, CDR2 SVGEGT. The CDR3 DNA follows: TGTGCCAGCAGTCAACAGGACAGGGGGACTGAAAAACTGTTTTTT. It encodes CASSQQDRGTEKLFF.

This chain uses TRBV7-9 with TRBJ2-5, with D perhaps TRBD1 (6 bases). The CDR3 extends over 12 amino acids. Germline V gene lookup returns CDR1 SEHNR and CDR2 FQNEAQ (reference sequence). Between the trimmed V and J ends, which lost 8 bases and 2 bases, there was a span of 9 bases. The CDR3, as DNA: TGTGCCAGCGTACAGGGACAAGAGACCCAGTACTTC. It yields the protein CASVQGQETQYF.

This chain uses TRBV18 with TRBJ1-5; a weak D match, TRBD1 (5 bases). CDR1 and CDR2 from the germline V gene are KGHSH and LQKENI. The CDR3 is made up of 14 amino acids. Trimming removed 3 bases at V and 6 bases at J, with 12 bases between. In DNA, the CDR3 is TGTGCCAGCTCACCTCAGGGTGAAGCTCAGCCCCAGCATTTT. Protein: CASSPQGEAQPQHF.

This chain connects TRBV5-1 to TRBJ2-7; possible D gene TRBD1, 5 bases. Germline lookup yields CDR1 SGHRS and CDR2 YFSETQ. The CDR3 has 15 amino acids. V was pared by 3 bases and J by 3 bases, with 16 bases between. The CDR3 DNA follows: TGCGCCAGCAGCTCAGGAAACTCCAGGGTCTACGAGCAGTACTTC. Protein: CASSSGNSRVYEQYF.